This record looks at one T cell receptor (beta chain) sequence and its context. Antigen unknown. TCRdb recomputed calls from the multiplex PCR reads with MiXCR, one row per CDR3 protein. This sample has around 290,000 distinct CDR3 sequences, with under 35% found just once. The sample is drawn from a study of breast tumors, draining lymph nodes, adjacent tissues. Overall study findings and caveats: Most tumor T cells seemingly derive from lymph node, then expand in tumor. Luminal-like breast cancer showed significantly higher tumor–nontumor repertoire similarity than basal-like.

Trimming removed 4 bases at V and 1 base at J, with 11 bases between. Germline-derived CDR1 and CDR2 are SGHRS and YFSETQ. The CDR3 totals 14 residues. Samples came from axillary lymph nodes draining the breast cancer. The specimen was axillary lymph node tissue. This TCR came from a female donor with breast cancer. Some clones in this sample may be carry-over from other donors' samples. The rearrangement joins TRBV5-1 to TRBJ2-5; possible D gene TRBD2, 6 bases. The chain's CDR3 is CASSRNGGQETQYF. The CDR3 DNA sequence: TGCGCCAGCAGCCGTAACGGGGGCCAAGAGACCCAGTACTTC.